The 20 T cell receptor beta chains below come from one sample, sequenced in a study of beta chain features in type 1 diabetes. What these receptors recognize is not known. cDNA synthesis used the whole RNA isolate, giving expressed TCRB sequences. Here immunoSEQ multiplex PCR was the method, and the copy in TCRdb shows in-frame clones only, minus some. The repertoire holds 600,000 to 700,000 clones, under 15% seen once, with approximately 0.11% in the top ten. Overall study findings and caveats: Type 1 diabetes patients showed a moderate but significant shortening of TCRB CDR3s in all four CD4+ subsets.

Sequencing was carried out using naive CD4+ T cells from blood. All receptors come from a man in his thirties or forties with type 1 diabetes.

This clone turned up a few times. V usage is TRBV5-1 and J usage is TRBJ1-1, with D possibly being TRBD1 (6 bases). V lost 2 bases and J lost 6, with 14 bases in between. The CDR3 covers 14 residues. Germline CDR1 and CDR2: SGHRS and YFSETQ. CDR3 in amino acids: CASSFAEGGPEAFF. CDR3 nucleotide sequence: TGCGCCAGCAGCTTTGCCGAGGGGGGACCTGAAGCTTTCTTT.

This clone has more than one count but fewer than ten. J is TRBJ2-5 and V is TRBV14, with no clear D. CDR1 SGHDN and CDR2 FVKESK come from the germline V gene. This CDR3 region has 15 residues. Trimming shortened V by 3 bases and J by 2 bases, and 13 bases separated the two germline ends. The CDR3: CASSQQGLRQETQYF. The CDR3 nucleotides read TGTGCCAGCAGCCAGCAAGGGTTAAGGCAAGAGACCCAGTACTTC.

The V and J genes are TRBV5-4 and TRBJ2-7, with D tentatively TRBD2 (5 bases). Trimming pared 6 bases from V and 0 bases from J, leaving 16 bases between. There are 15 residues in the CDR3. Germline CDR1 and CDR2: SGHNT and YYREEE (reference sequence). The CDR3 nucleotides read TGTGCCAGCACCTCCGGCGGGCAGTCCTCCTACGAGCAGTACTTC. Protein sequence: CASTSGGQSSYEQYF.

This clone occurred a few times. The chain employs TRBV5-6 and TRBJ2-7; D gene unclear. The CDR3 consists of 11 residues. Per germline, CDR1 SGHDT and CDR2 YYEEEE. Trimming pared 2 bases from V and 7 bases from J, leaving 7 bases between. The CDR3 protein is CASSFEEEQYF. CDR3 sequence (DNA): TGTGCCAGCAGCTTTGAGGAAGAGCAGTACTTC. Filled out from reference TRBV5-6 and TRBJ2-7, the complete variable domain reads DAGVTQSPTHLIKTRGQQVTLRCSPKSGHDTVSWYQQALGQGPQFIFQYYEEEERQRGNFPDRFSGHQFPNYSSELNVNALLLGDSALYLCASSFEEEQYFGPGTRLTVT.

In its sample, this clone was seen a few times. The same CDR3 is also encoded by other DNA sequences in this sample. The rearrangement joins TRBV18 to TRBJ2-5, with D unclear. This CDR3 has 12 amino acids. CDR1 and CDR2 from the germline V gene are KGHSH and LQKENI. Trimming took off 2 bases at V and 4 bases at J, with 5 bases between the two ends. The CDR3 DNA reads TGTGCCAGCTCACCAAGTCGAGAGACCCAGTACTTC. Translation: CASSPSRETQYF.

The chain combines TRBV29-1 with TRBJ1-2, with 7 bases lining up with TRBD1. CDR1 and CDR2 (germline): SQVTM, ANQGSEA. V lost 7 bases, J lost 0 bases, and 2 bases stayed unmatched. The CDR3 is made up of 12 amino acids. The CDR3 sequence: CSADRANYGYTF. CDR3 coding DNA: TGCAGCGCCGACAGGGCTAACTATGGCTACACCTTC.

J is TRBJ2-6 and V is TRBV4-3; a weak D match, TRBD1 (6 bases). Germline V gene lookup returns CDR1 LGHNA and CDR2 YSLEER. The CDR3 is made up of 16 amino acids. V was clipped by 4 bases and J by 0 bases, with 10 bases between them. CDR3 sequence: CASSRQASSGANVLTF. As DNA, the CDR3 is TGCGCCAGCAGCCGACAGGCGAGCTCTGGGGCCAACGTCCTGACTTTC.

This clone was picked up a small number of times. The chain employs TRBV2 and TRBJ2-2, with D perhaps matching TRBD2 (5 bases). V was cut by 8 bases and J by 1 base, with 11 bases left in between. This CDR3 comprises 14 residues. Germline lookup yields CDR1 SNHLY and CDR2 FYNNEI. The CDR3 is CASRLEVNTGELFF. Here the CDR3 DNA reads TGTGCCAGCCGCCTGGAGGTGAACACCGGGGAGCTGTTTTTT.

V and J are TRBV7-2 and TRBJ2-6; D call uncertain. The CDR3 sequence is 18 residues long. With 1 base removed from V and 4 bases from J, the gap between germline ends came to 17 bases. CDR1 is SGHTA and CDR2 is FQGNSA in the germline V gene. CDR3 sequence reads: CASSLGQTYITGANVLTF. CDR3 in DNA: TGTGCCAGCAGCTTAGGCCAGACCTACATAACGGGGGCCAACGTCCTGACTTTC.

This rearrangement joins TRBV6-5 to TRBJ1-3; tentatively, D is TRBD1 (5 bases). Trimming took off 7 bases at V and 0 bases at J, with 13 bases between the two ends. CDR3 length: 15 residues. Germline V lookup: CDR1 MNHEY, CDR2 SVGAGI. The chain's CDR3 is CASKPQASSGNTIYF. CDR3 nucleotides: TGTGCCAGCAAACCACAGGCCAGCTCTGGAAACACCATATATTTT.

This clone has only a few counts. This sequence joins TRBV4-1 and TRBJ1-6; TRBD1 matches at 8 bases. This CDR3 has 15 amino acids. CDR1 and CDR2 (germline): MGHRA, YSYEKL. Unmatched junction bases numbered 6, after V lost 4 bases and J lost 7 bases. For the CDR3, the DNA is TGCGCCAGCAGCCCAGGACAGGGCGAAAATTCACCCCTCCACTTT. Translated: CASSPGQGENSPLHF.

This clone was observed a few times. The rearrangement joins TRBV5-1 to TRBJ2-3, with 10 bases fitting TRBD2. The V gene's germline CDR1 is SGHRS and CDR2 YFSETQ. The CDR3 is made up of 18 amino acids. With 0 bases clipped from V and 4 bases from J, the junction kept 11 bases outside the gene matches. The CDR3 here is CASSLGPQRGGPADTQYF. The CDR3 coding sequence is TGCGCCAGCAGCTTGGGCCCCCAGCGGGGGGGCCCCGCAGATACGCAGTATTTT.

This clone was observed a few times. J is TRBJ2-7 and V is TRBV10-3; D is undetermined. V gave up 4 bases and J gave up 3 bases, with 10 bases separating them. The CDR3 consists of 13 residues. The germline CDR1 and CDR2 sequences are ENHRY and SYGVKD. This chain's CDR3 is CAISVGQNYEQYF. The DNA of the CDR3 is TGTGCCATCAGTGTCGGCCAGAACTACGAGCAGTACTTC.

Only a few counts were recorded for this clone. The chain employs TRBV30 and TRBJ1-2, with 8 bases lining up with TRBD1. J gave up 4 bases and V 2 bases, and 9 bases lay outside the gene matches. The germline gives CDR1 GTSNPN, CDR2 SVGIG (reference sequence). The CDR3 runs to 15 residues. CDR3 DNA: TGTGCCTGGAGTCCCCAGGGGGCAGACCTCTATGGCTACACCTTC. Translation gives CAWSPQGADLYGYTF.

The V call is TRBV4-3, the J call TRBJ2-7; perhaps TRBD1 as D (6 bases). Germline V gene data show CDR1 as LGHNA and CDR2 as YSLEER. V dropped 0 bases and J dropped 2 bases, with 11 bases sitting between them. The length of the CDR3 is 15 residues. The CDR3 DNA is TGCGCCAGCAGCCAAGAAAGGGGGTATCCCTACGAGCAGTACTTC. This gives the protein CASSQERGYPYEQYF.

The chain links TRBV13 to TRBJ1-1; 7 bases match TRBD1. The V gene end was trimmed by 2 bases and the J gene end by 1 base; junction bases not matched to a gene: 10. Germline-derived CDR1 and CDR2 are PRHDT and FYEKMQ (reference sequence). CDR3 size: 17 residues. Written as DNA, the CDR3 is TGTGCCAGCAGCTTAACGAGACAGGGCTTCGGGAACACTGAAGCTTTCTTT. It translates to CASSLTRQGFGNTEAFF.

The chain employs TRBV7-7 and TRBJ2-1, with D uncertain. With 5 bases removed from V and 10 bases from J, the gap between germline ends came to 15 bases. The CDR3 is 13 residues long. Looked up from germline, CDR1 is SSHAT and CDR2 is FNYEAQ (reference sequence). The CDR3 nucleotides are TGTGCCAGCAGCGCTGGTGGGGTCAACGAGCAGTTCTTC. It yields the protein CASSAGGVNEQFF.

This clone was found a few times. The chain recombines TRBV6-5 with TRBJ1-1; a weak D match, TRBD1 (5 bases). Deletions cut 0 bases from V and 4 bases from J, with 9 bases between. Germline values: CDR1 MNHEY, CDR2 SVGAGI. The CDR3 length is 14 residues. The CDR3 nucleotides are TGTGCCAGCAGTTACTCGGTTAGGGGCACTGAAGCTTTCTTT. This translates into CASSYSVRGTEAFF.

This clone came up a few times. The chain links TRBV19 to TRBJ1-5; D may be TRBD1 (5 bases). The V gene lost 7 bases and the J gene lost 7 bases, with 20 bases spanning the gap. Germline V gives CDR1 LNHDA, CDR2 SQIVND (reference sequence). The CDR3 length is 15 residues. The CDR3, as DNA: TGTGCCAGTAAGACGAGGGGTTGGGCTGAGCAGCCCCAGCATTTT. It specifies CASKTRGWAEQPQHF.

The genes are TRBV6-5 and TRBJ1-1; a weak D match, TRBD1 (6 bases). V dropped 6 bases and J dropped 0 bases, with 11 bases sitting between them. CDR3 size: 14 residues. The germline V gene has CDR1 MNHEY and CDR2 SVGAGI. This CDR3 is CASRPDSLNTEAFF. The DNA of the CDR3 is TGTGCCAGCAGGCCGGACAGCTTGAACACTGAAGCTTTCTTT.